The entry below describes one T cell receptor (beta chain). This entry is derived from a study of T cells in localized non-small cell lung cancer. The CDR3 is made up of 14 amino acids. V was trimmed by 2 bases and J by 4 bases, leaving 8 bases between them. Germline V gene data show CDR1 as MNHEY and CDR2 as SVGAGI. Assay used: immunoSEQ multiplex PCR; TCRdb lists only in-frame clones, some missing. Of about 24,000 clones listed, approximately 90% are singletons. This receptor was taken from a woman aged 35 to 70 with stage I lung adenocarcinoma. This chain uses TRBV6-5 with TRBJ2-2; unclear D gene. The sample in question was peripheral blood, obtained before any cancer treatment. The CDR3 DNA sequence: TGTGCCAGCAGTTACGACTCGGGCACCGGGGAGCTGTTTTTT. It codes for CASSYDSGTGELFF.